The clone carrying this T cell receptor beta chain appeared many times. As yet, its antigen is unknown. Original handling: Clinicopathological groups differed in CDR3, with these differences serving to build a distant-metastasis classifier for papillary thyroid cancer. TCRdb re-called the PCR reads with MiXCR. Clone size and V and J calls follow TCRdb, not the original study. Of about 62,000 clones in the sample, approximately 4.1% are singletons; the top ten hold about 20%. The V end lost 2 bases, the J end lost 2 bases, and 4 bases lay between the germline ends. The V gene's germline CDR1 is DFQATT and CDR2 SNEGSKA (reference sequence). CDR3 size: 13 residues. This entry belongs to a study of metastatic and nonmetastatic thyroid tumors. As for the study in general: Repertoires from blood and tumor or nodule tissue of malignant and benign thyroid patients were compared.

General study findings and limits: Malignant tumors reportedly showed significantly higher TCR beta diversity than benign nodules in both blood and tumor.

Ahead of thyroid surgery, no patient had received treatment of any kind. The gene calls are TRBV20-1 and TRBJ2-6; unclear D gene. The TCR comes from a female donor with papillary thyroid cancer or a benign thyroid nodule (not recorded which). Some clones in this sample may be carry-over from other donors' samples. Sequencing input: blood. The CDR3 loop reads CSARPPGANVLTF. CDR3 sequence (DNA): TGCAGTGCTAGACCACCTGGGGCCAACGTCCTGACTTTC.